This T cell receptor (beta chain) was recorded in a study of T cell changes during pregnancy in multiple sclerosis. J was trimmed by 2 bases and V by 1 base; bases with no gene match: 6. The V gene's germline CDR1 is SGHVS and CDR2 FNYEAQ. The CDR3 runs 17 residues. Produced via immunoSEQ multiplex PCR; TCRdb's table is partial and in-frame only. Seen here are about 84,000 clones, 94% observed once, and the top ten hold about 0.99%. In its sample, this clone was seen once. The TCR originated in a female donor in good health, enrolled as a control in a pregnancy study. This chain joins TRBV7-6 and TRBJ2-1; 9 nucleotides agree with TRBD2. The sequencing used peripheral blood, collected in the second trimester of pregnancy. In nucleotides, the CDR3 is TGTGCCAGCAGCTTAGTGGGACTAGCCGGGGCCTACAATGAGCAGTTCTTC. Translation gives CASSLVGLAGAYNEQFF.